These 18 T cell receptor beta chains share one sample of origin, sequenced in a study of Ad26.COV2.S vaccination and SARS-CoV-2 variants. Only in-frame clones appear in the TCRdb table, and some are missing; sequencing was by immunoSEQ multiplex PCR. The data show about 430,000 clones, around 90% seen once. Treatment: 15 to 20 received Ad26.COV2.S at low or high dose, single or two shots; a few received placebo; per-sample allocation not given. Samples came from day 63 after the first vaccine or placebo injection. Sequencing was performed on peripheral blood, taken in a trial of Ad26.COV2.S vaccine versus placebo. The source of these receptors is a person between 18 and 60 years old who received the Ad26.COV2.S COVID-19 vaccine or a placebo.

The chain employs TRBV2 and TRBJ2-3, with 12 bases that match TRBD2. The CDR3 is made up of 15 amino acids. V lost 4 bases, J lost 8 bases, and 7 bases stayed unmatched. Per the germline V gene, CDR1 is SNHLY and CDR2 is FYNNEI. The CDR3 nucleotides read TGTGCCAGCAGTGCCCGGACTAGCGGGGTTCCTACGCAGTATTTT. It encodes CASSARTSGVPTQYF.

Comments on this clone: Different DNA sequences within this sample yield the same CDR3. The chain is built from TRBV30 and TRBJ2-7; the match to TRBD1 covers 11 bases. Trimming took 1 base from V and 6 from J; bases not matched to a gene: 2. The CDR3 has 13 amino acids. Germline lookup yields CDR1 GTSNPN and CDR2 SVGIG (reference sequence). The CDR3 is CAWSGTGGFEQYF. The CDR3 coding sequence is TGTGCCTGGAGTGGGACAGGGGGCTTCGAGCAGTACTTC.

The chain carries TRBV6-1 and TRBJ2-1; 7 positions agree with TRBD1. This CDR3 is built from 14 residues. The V gene end was trimmed by 3 bases and the J gene end by 4 bases; junction bases not matched to a gene: 3. Germline V gene data show CDR1 as MNHNS and CDR2 as SASEGT. In nucleotides, the CDR3 is TGTGCCAGCAGTGAGGGACAGCCTTACAATGAGCAGTTCTTC. Residues: CASSEGQPYNEQFF.

V gene TRBV7-8 combines with J gene TRBJ2-3, with D tentatively TRBD2 (6 bases). Looked up from germline, CDR1 is SGHVS and CDR2 is FQNEAQ. The CDR3 is 16 amino acids. V lost 2 bases to trimming and J lost 0 bases, with 12 bases between them. In DNA form, the CDR3 reads TGTGCCAGCAGCTTATTTAGCGGTTCTAGCACAGATACGCAGTATTTT. It translates to CASSLFSGSSTDTQYF.

The chain combines TRBV6-5 with TRBJ1-1; a weak D match, TRBD1 (6 bases). CDR3 length: 12 residues. V lost 8 bases to trimming and J lost 2 bases, with 9 bases between them. Germline CDR1 is MNHEY and CDR2 is SVGAGI. The CDR3 sequence is CASGGANTEAFF. In nucleotides, the CDR3 is TGTGCCAGCGGGGGGGCTAACACTGAAGCTTTCTTT.

The chain couples TRBV9 to TRBJ2-3; 8 bases are a match to TRBD1. The CDR3 spans 15 residues. CDR1 and CDR2 from the germline V gene are SGDLS and YYNGEE. V was clipped by 4 bases and J by 1 base; unmatched bases: 5. Here the CDR3 DNA reads TGTGCCAGCAGCTTCAGGGGGCTCGGCACAGATACGCAGTATTTT. Its protein is CASSFRGLGTDTQYF.

This rearrangement joins TRBV2 to TRBJ1-2, with no clear D. The V end was cut by 1 base, the J end by 2 bases, with 5 bases between. CDR1 and CDR2 (germline): SNHLY, FYNNEI. There are 13 residues in the CDR3. CDR3 residues: CASSEDLNYGYTF. CDR3 in DNA: TGTGCCAGCAGTGAAGACTTGAACTATGGCTACACCTTC.

V and J are TRBV29-1 and TRBJ2-1; D is perhaps TRBD2 (6 bases). Germline V gene data show CDR1 as SQVTM and CDR2 as ANQGSEA. The germline V and J ends were trimmed by 4 bases and 6 bases, with 16 bases remaining between them. The CDR3 extends over 14 amino acids. The CDR3: CSVVWDSTPNEQFF. CDR3 bases: TGCAGCGTTGTATGGGACTCTACCCCCAATGAGCAGTTCTTC.

This chain uses TRBV9 with TRBJ1-2; 7 bases map to TRBD1. The ends lost 0 bases at V and 4 bases at J; junction bases unmatched: 3. Germline CDR1 is SGDLS and CDR2 is YYNGEE. The CDR3 loop spans 14 amino acids. The CDR3 sequence is CASSVGGGGYGYTF. The CDR3 nucleotides are TGTGCCAGCAGCGTAGGAGGGGGCGGCTATGGCTACACCTTC.

The chain has TRBV6-1 and TRBJ1-1, with D unresolved. Trimming took 2 bases from V and 1 from J, leaving 11 bases between them. The CDR3 extends over 15 amino acids. The germline V gene encodes CDR1 MNHNS and CDR2 SASEGT. The CDR3: CASSEHRVSNTEAFF. DNA of the CDR3: TGTGCCAGCAGTGAACATAGGGTTTCGAACACTGAAGCTTTCTTT.

The chain uses TRBV6-4 and TRBJ2-3; D may be TRBD1 (5 bases). The germline CDR1 and CDR2 sequences are MRHNA and SNTAGT. The V and J ends lost 6 bases and 1 base respectively, with 8 bases between them. This CDR3 is built from 13 residues. The CDR3 spells CASSRDRTDTQYF. DNA of the CDR3: TGTGCCAGCAGCAGGGATCGCACAGATACGCAGTATTTT.

The chain employs TRBV6-5 and TRBJ1-1; 7 nucleotides line up with TRBD1. V lost 2 bases, J lost 4 bases, and 7 bases stayed unmatched. The germline gives CDR1 MNHEY, CDR2 SVGAGI. This CDR3 comprises 15 residues. Here the CDR3 DNA reads TGTGCCAGCAGTTACCAACCGGGACAGATCACTGAAGCTTTCTTT. As protein: CASSYQPGQITEAFF.

This chain joins TRBV19 and TRBJ2-7; D not certain. Germline V gene sequence: CDR1 LNHDA, CDR2 SQIVND (reference sequence). With 6 bases removed from V and 7 bases from J, the gap between germline ends came to 13 bases. The CDR3 length is 12 residues. The DNA for the CDR3 is TGTGCCAGTAGACCCCGTTTGGGAGAGCAGTACTTC. This sequence encodes CASRPRLGEQYF.

V usage is TRBV28 and J usage is TRBJ2-7; D gene unclear. V was trimmed by 5 bases and J by 2 bases, leaving 4 bases between them. Germline CDR1 is MDHEN and CDR2 is SYDVKM. CDR3 length: 11 residues. CDR3 amino acids: CASSNTYEQYF. The DNA of the CDR3 is TGTGCCAGCAGTAACACCTACGAGCAGTACTTC.

DNA for the CDR3: TGTGCCAGCAGTTTTAGTGGCAATCAGCCCCAGCATTTT. It yields the protein CASSFSGNQPQHF. The chain carries TRBV27 and TRBJ1-5; D ambiguous. V shed 3 bases and J shed 2 bases, with 5 bases lying between them. Germline assignment: CDR1 MNHEY and CDR2 SMNVEV (reference sequence). The CDR3 runs to 13 residues.

The chain couples TRBV7-9 to TRBJ1-1; TRBD1 is a possible D gene (6 bases). Germline-derived CDR1 and CDR2 are SEHNR and FQNEAQ (reference sequence). Trimming removed 5 bases at V and 5 bases at J, with 12 bases between. This CDR3 is 13 amino acids long. The CDR3 protein is CASSADSSTEAFF. CDR3 bases: TGTGCCAGCAGCGCGGACAGTTCGACTGAAGCTTTCTTT. Looking up the rest from reference TRBV7-9 and TRBJ1-1 gives the full variable domain: DTGVSQNPRHKITKRGQNVTFRCDPISEHNRLYWYRQTLGQGPEFLTYFQNEAQLEKSRLLSDRFSAERPKGSFSTLEIQRTEQGDSAMYLCASSADSSTEAFFGQGTRLTVV.

The chain has TRBV14 and TRBJ1-1; D unclear. V was clipped by 7 bases and J by 5 bases, with 20 bases between them. This CDR3 comprises 15 residues. Germline V gene sequence: CDR1 SGHDN, CDR2 FVKESK. Here the CDR3 reads CASTPLTGGGTEAFF. CDR3 DNA: TGTGCCAGCACCCCCCTCACGGGAGGAGGGACTGAAGCTTTCTTT.

The chain couples TRBV5-5 to TRBJ2-7; D gene uncertain. The germline CDR1 and CDR2 sequences are SGHKS and YYEKEE (reference sequence). V was pared by 6 bases and J by 3 bases, with 13 bases between. The CDR3 covers 13 residues. The CDR3 coding sequence is TGTGCCAGCACCATTGCCTCACTCTACGAGCAGTACTTC. It yields the protein CASTIASLYEQYF.